This paragraph reports one TCR beta chain. Original processing notes: Reference gene primer amplification in the assay estimated nucleated cell counts. The data were produced by immunoSEQ multiplex PCR, yet TCRdb's version contains in-frame clones alone and is incomplete. The V and J calls and clone size are taken from that table; D and trimming were inferred from the DNA. The table lists under 95,000 clones, approximately 79% of them singletons. This sample stems from a study of blood T cell repertoires in COVID-19. Sequencing was done on a sample of peripheral blood. This TCR came from a man aged 65 to 79 with acute or convalescent COVID-19.

CDR3 sequence: CASEASGANEKLFF. The CDR3 DNA follows: TGTGCCTCCGAGGCCTCGGGAGCTAATGAAAAACTGTTTTTT. The chain combines TRBV2 with TRBJ1-4; D is uncertain. This CDR3 spans 14 amino acids. In germline, CDR1 is SNHLY, CDR2 FYNNEI. Deletions cut 11 bases from V and 3 bases from J, with 16 bases between.